What follows are 27 T cell receptor beta chains derived from one specimen sequenced in a study of cytotoxic CD8 clonotypes in ibrutinib-treated CLL. The protocol was immunoSEQ multiplex PCR, while the TCRdb copy is restricted to in-frame clones and leaves out a portion. This table holds some 130,000 clones, around 90% found once. Material: PBMCs, obtained after 12 months of ibrutinib treatment. These receptors were taken from a human donor with chronic lymphocytic leukemia.

The genes are TRBV27 and TRBJ1-2; 7 bases line up with TRBD1. Germline trimming cut 5 bases from V and 3 bases from J; bases unmatched to any gene: 15. The CDR3 extends over 17 amino acids. CDR1 MNHEY and CDR2 SMNVEV come from the germline V gene (reference sequence). Here the CDR3 reads CASSHATGQGVHYGYTF. In DNA form, the CDR3 reads TGTGCCAGCAGTCACGCTACCGGGCAGGGGGTCCACTATGGCTACACCTTC.

The chain joins TRBV7-2 to TRBJ2-5; 7 bases align to TRBD1. Germline lookup yields CDR1 SGHTA and CDR2 FQGNSA. Unmatched junction bases numbered 7, after V lost 5 bases and J lost 1 base. This CDR3 has 15 amino acids. CDR3 in amino acids: CASSPYRDSQETQYF. CDR3 bases: TGTGCCAGCAGCCCATACCGGGACAGCCAAGAGACCCAGTACTTC.

V and J are TRBV18 and TRBJ2-3; 7 bases line up with TRBD2. V shed 4 bases and J 0 bases; nucleotides not matched to a gene: 7. CDR3 length: 16 amino acids. Germline CDR1 reads KGHSH; CDR2 reads LQKENI. This CDR3 is CASSRSYSGSTDTQYF. CDR3 bases: TGTGCCAGCTCACGTTCCTATAGCGGGAGCACAGATACGCAGTATTTT.

The chain recombines TRBV5-1 with TRBJ2-1; 11 nucleotides align to TRBD2. With 1 base clipped from V and 6 bases from J, the junction kept 3 bases outside the gene matches. In germline, CDR1 is SGHRS, CDR2 YFSETQ. This CDR3 has 15 residues. CDR3 amino acids: CASSLLAGGGNEQFF. CDR3 in DNA: TGCGCCAGCAGCTTGCTAGCGGGGGGCGGCAATGAGCAGTTCTTC.

The CDR3 is CASTPTSGSHNEQFF. The CDR3 DNA reads as TGCGCCAGCACCCCGACTAGCGGGAGCCACAATGAGCAGTTCTTC. The V and J genes are TRBV5-1 and TRBJ2-1, with 12 bases matching TRBD2. Looked up from germline, CDR1 is SGHRS and CDR2 is YFSETQ. This CDR3 is 15 amino acids long. V lost 6 bases and J lost 5; bases outside the gene matches: 6.

The J gene is TRBJ2-1, the V gene TRBV5-8; 7 bases align to TRBD2. V shed 6 bases, J shed 6 bases, and the junction held 15 bases outside the gene matches. Germline loops: CDR1 SGHTS, CDR2 YDEGEE. This CDR3 has 16 residues. The CDR3 loop is CASTRPQAGATNEQFF. The CDR3 DNA reads TGTGCCAGCACCCGACCCCAGGCGGGAGCCACCAATGAGCAGTTCTTC.

The rearrangement joins TRBV29-1 to TRBJ2-7; 8 nucleotides agree with TRBD1. V lost 7 bases, J lost 2 bases, and 10 bases stayed unmatched. The CDR3 consists of 14 residues. Germline CDR1 and CDR2: SQVTM and ANQGSEA. The CDR3 sequence: CSGGQESGPYEQYF. CDR3 DNA sequence: TGCAGCGGGGGACAGGAATCAGGACCCTACGAGCAGTACTTC.

The J gene is TRBJ2-5, the V gene TRBV5-4; the D gene is possibly TRBD1 (6 bases). Per germline, CDR1 SGHNT and CDR2 YYREEE (reference sequence). The CDR3 loop spans 14 amino acids. V gave up 4 bases and J gave up 4 bases, with 14 bases separating them. The CDR3 here is CASSPDGGGETQYF. In DNA, the CDR3 is TGTGCCAGCAGCCCCGATGGGGGCGGAGAGACCCAGTACTTC.

The gene calls are TRBV7-2 and TRBJ2-5, with D uncertain. The CDR3 runs 13 residues. V was trimmed by 3 bases and J by 2 bases, leaving 7 bases between them. The germline V gene encodes CDR1 SGHTA and CDR2 FQGNSA. In DNA, the CDR3 is TGTGCCAGCAGCTTTTACACTCAAGAGACCCAGTACTTC. Protein product: CASSFYTQETQYF.

This clone occurred once. The rearrangement joins TRBV7-2 to TRBJ1-1; 9 bases align to TRBD1. The CDR3 totals 15 residues. Germline V gene data show CDR1 as SGHTA and CDR2 as FQGNSA. The junction had 12 bases not matched to a gene; V was cut back by 4 bases and J by 9 bases. CDR3 protein: CASSSGVPGQGKAFF. CDR3 nucleotides: TGTGCCAGCAGCTCAGGAGTCCCGGGACAGGGAAAAGCTTTCTTT.

The rearrangement joins TRBV29-1 to TRBJ2-1; TRBD2 matches 7 bases. This CDR3 comprises 14 residues. Unmatched junction bases numbered 6, after V lost 4 bases and J lost 3 bases. Germline loops: CDR1 SQVTM, CDR2 ANQGSEA. The CDR3 protein is CSVAGRDYYNEQFF. In nucleotides, the CDR3 is TGCAGCGTTGCGGGCCGGGACTACTACAATGAGCAGTTCTTC.

The chain links TRBV29-1 to TRBJ1-1, with 9 bases aligning to TRBD1. Germline V CDR1 and CDR2: SQVTM, ANQGSEA. The CDR3 totals 13 residues. V trimming: 3 bases; J trimming: 4 bases; junction bases outside the gene matches: 3. CDR3 in DNA: TGCAGCGTTGATTTGACAGGGGGCACTGAAGCTTTCTTT. Its protein product is CSVDLTGGTEAFF.

The J gene is TRBJ1-1, the V gene TRBV7-9; the match to TRBD1 covers 10 bases. The V gene end was trimmed by 4 bases and the J gene end by 6 bases; junction bases not matched to a gene: 8. The CDR3 runs 15 residues. Germline CDR1 reads SEHNR; CDR2 reads FQNEAQ (reference sequence). For the CDR3, the DNA is TGTGCCAGCAGCTCACCGGGACAGGGGCATCCTGAAGCTTTCTTT. Amino acids: CASSSPGQGHPEAFF.

This clone has only one observation. The same CDR3 also results from other DNA sequences found in this sample. The chain carries TRBV6-5 and TRBJ2-7; D not certain. The CDR3 spans 13 residues. Between the trimmed V and J ends, which lost 0 bases and 4 bases, there was a span of 7 bases. Looked up from germline, CDR1 is MNHEY and CDR2 is SVGAGI. The CDR3 here is CASSYSPTYEQYF. In nucleotides, the CDR3 is TGTGCCAGCAGTTACTCCCCGACTTACGAGCAGTACTTC.

This clone showed up just once. The chain joins TRBV25-1 to TRBJ1-1; D is uncertain. The CDR3 is 14 residues long. The germline CDR1 and CDR2 sequences are MGHDK and SYGVNS. The germline V and J ends were trimmed by 4 bases and 2 bases, with 11 bases remaining between them. The CDR3 here is CASSVSVENTEAFF. DNA of the CDR3: TGTGCCAGCAGTGTCTCAGTGGAAAACACTGAAGCTTTCTTT.

The chain has TRBV20-1 and TRBJ1-2; no firm D call. V was trimmed by 3 bases and J by 3 bases, leaving 5 bases between them. Per the germline V gene, CDR1 is DFQATT and CDR2 is SNEGSKA (reference sequence). CDR3 length: 11 amino acids. As DNA, the CDR3 is TGCAGTGCTAGCGAGGACTATGGCTACACCTTC. Its translation is CSASEDYGYTF.

The CDR3 DNA reads TGTGCCTGGAGTGTACGAGGCGCGCGGGAGACCCAGTACTTC. Translated: CAWSVRGARETQYF. The J gene is TRBJ2-5, the V gene TRBV30; D gene unclear. With 0 bases removed from V and 5 bases from J, the gap between germline ends came to 13 bases. Germline CDR1 reads GTSNPN; CDR2 reads SVGIG (reference sequence). There are 14 residues in the CDR3.

This chain joins TRBV7-9 and TRBJ1-1; D unclear. The CDR3 spans 11 residues. V was shortened by 5 bases and J by 6 bases, with 7 bases between the two germline ends. Germline V lookup: CDR1 SEHNR, CDR2 FQNEAQ (reference sequence). CDR3 region: CASSPGAEAFF. The CDR3 nucleotides are TGTGCCAGCAGCCCGGGAGCTGAAGCTTTCTTT.

The chain couples TRBV7-9 to TRBJ2-1, with a tentative D call TRBD2 (6 bases). Looked up from germline, CDR1 is SEHNR and CDR2 is FQNEAQ (reference sequence). V was cut by 1 base and J by 7 bases, with 8 bases left in between. CDR3 length: 13 residues. The CDR3: CASSLGGINEQFF. In nucleotides, the CDR3 is TGTGCCAGCAGCTTAGGCGGGATAAATGAGCAGTTCTTC.

The V gene is TRBV27, the J gene TRBJ1-3; D is unresolved. This CDR3 has 15 residues. V shed 4 bases and J shed 0 bases, with 10 bases lying between them. Germline V gene lookup returns CDR1 MNHEY and CDR2 SMNVEV (reference sequence). This chain's CDR3 is CASSSLRNSGNTIYF. CDR3 DNA sequence: TGTGCCAGCAGTTCGCTAAGGAACTCTGGAAACACCATATATTTT.

V is TRBV27 and J is TRBJ1-3; D is possibly TRBD1 (6 bases). The V end lost 5 bases, the J end lost 4 bases, and 30 bases lay between the germline ends. The CDR3 runs 20 residues. Germline V gene data show CDR1 as MNHEY and CDR2 as SMNVEV (reference sequence). The CDR3 bases are TGTGCCAGCAGTCCCACCGTCGGTTGGGGGGCCTCAACAACCGGAAACACCATATATTTT. Translated, it gives CASSPTVGWGASTTGNTIYF.

The V call is TRBV11-1, the J call TRBJ2-7; the D gene is possibly TRBD2 (6 bases). Germline CDR1 and CDR2: SGHAT and FQDESV (reference sequence). The CDR3 runs 16 residues. The germline V and J ends were trimmed by 3 bases and 6 bases, with 21 bases remaining between them. The chain's CDR3 is CASSFVETSWIVEQYF. As DNA, the CDR3 is TGTGCCAGCAGCTTCGTCGAGACTAGTTGGATTGTCGAGCAGTACTTC.

The rearrangement joins TRBV7-2 to TRBJ2-3, with no clear D. Trimming pared 1 base from V and 0 bases from J, leaving 8 bases between. Germline assignment: CDR1 SGHTA and CDR2 FQGNSA. The CDR3 contains 15 residues. The chain's CDR3 is CASSLDSTSTDTQYF. Here the CDR3 DNA reads TGTGCCAGCAGCTTAGACAGCACTAGCACAGATACGCAGTATTTT.

V and J are TRBV28 and TRBJ2-5; 7 nucleotides align to TRBD1. The V and J ends lost 4 bases and 2 bases, in that order; junction bases with no gene match: 4. This CDR3 spans 14 amino acids. The V gene's germline CDR1 is MDHEN and CDR2 SYDVKM. The CDR3 loop is CASSSGQSQETQYF. CDR3 coding DNA: TGTGCCAGCAGTTCGGGACAGAGTCAAGAGACCCAGTACTTC.

This chain links TRBV5-1 with TRBJ2-7; TRBD2 aligns across 11 bases. Looked up from germline, CDR1 is SGHRS and CDR2 is YFSETQ. Trimming cost V 5 bases and J 5 bases; bases outside gene matches: 6. The CDR3 extends over 14 amino acids. The CDR3 coding sequence is TGCGCCAGCAGAAAAACTAGCGGGAGCGACGAGCAGTACTTC. Protein product: CASRKTSGSDEQYF.

The rearrangement joins TRBV2 to TRBJ2-1; TRBD2 is a possible D gene (5 bases). This CDR3 comprises 14 residues. V was trimmed by 2 bases and J by 5 bases, leaving 10 bases between them. Germline V gene data show CDR1 as SNHLY and CDR2 as FYNNEI. For the CDR3, the DNA is TGTGCCAGCAGTGAACTGTGGGGAGACAATGAGCAGTTCTTC. This codes for CASSELWGDNEQFF.

V gene TRBV10-1 combines with J gene TRBJ1-5; possible D gene TRBD1, 5 bases. CDR1 is WNHNN and CDR2 is SYGVQD in the germline V gene (reference sequence). The CDR3 is made up of 14 amino acids. Trimming took off 2 bases at V and 7 bases at J, with 12 bases between the two ends. CDR3 DNA: TGCGCCAGCAGTGAGGAAGGGGCCTGGCAGCCCCAGCATTTT. It codes for CASSEEGAWQPQHF.